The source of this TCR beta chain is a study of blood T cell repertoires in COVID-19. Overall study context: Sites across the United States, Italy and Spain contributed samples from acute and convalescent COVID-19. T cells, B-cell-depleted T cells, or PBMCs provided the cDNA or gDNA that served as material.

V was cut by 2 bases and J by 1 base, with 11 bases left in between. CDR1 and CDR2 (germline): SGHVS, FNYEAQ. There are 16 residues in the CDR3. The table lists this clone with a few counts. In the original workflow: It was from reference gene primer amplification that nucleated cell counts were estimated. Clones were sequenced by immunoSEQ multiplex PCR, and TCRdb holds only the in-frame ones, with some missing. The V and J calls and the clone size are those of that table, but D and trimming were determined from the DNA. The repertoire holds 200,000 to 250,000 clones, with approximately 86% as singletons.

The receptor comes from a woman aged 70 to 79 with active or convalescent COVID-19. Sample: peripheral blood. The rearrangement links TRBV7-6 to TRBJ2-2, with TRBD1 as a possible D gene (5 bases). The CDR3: CASSLRAGMNTGELFF. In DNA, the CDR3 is TGTGCCAGCAGCTTAAGGGCAGGGATGAACACCGGGGAGCTGTTTTTT.